The T cell receptor beta chain under discussion was sequenced for a study of shared clonotypes between healthy human individuals. Germline V CDR1 and CDR2: LNHDA, SQIVND (reference sequence). The CDR3 contains 13 residues. Notes on this clone: Its antigen is not identified.

As processed by the authors: Owing to the provision of junction-only sequences devoid of quality scores by immunoSEQ, filtering differed. TCRdb keeps only in-frame clones here, not all; method: immunoSEQ multiplex PCR. V, J and clone size derive from that table, while D and trimming were established from the DNA sequence. The sample includes some 2,400,000 clones, approximately 95% of them seen just once. Study conclusions and caveats: Clonotypes shared by all four sorted-subset donors had higher generation probabilities than non-shared clonotypes. Estimated richness was generally greater in naive than memory subsets.

Sequencing was done on a sample of naive CD4+ T cells sorted from blood. Subset in this sample: CD45RA+ positively selected. This receptor was taken from a man aged 18-30 years in good health. The V call is TRBV19, the J call TRBJ2-7, with D unclear. CDR3: CALHRTTGYEQYF. The DNA of the CDR3 is TGTGCTTTACACCGAACTACGGGCTACGAGCAGTACTTC. The whole variable domain, remainder taken from reference TRBV19 and TRBJ2-7, is DGGITQSPKYLFRKEGQNVTLSCEQNLNHDAMYWYRQDPGQGLRLIYYSQIVNDFQKGDIAEGYSVSREKKESFPLTVTSAQKNPTAFYLCALHRTTGYEQYFGPGTRLTVT.